This TCR beta chain derives from a study of identical twins. Comment on this clonotype: Its specificity is not known.

One entry per CDR3 protein results from TCRdb running MiXCR on the 5' RACE reads. The sample lists about 730,000 distinct CDR3 sequences, around 21% occurring once. Findings of the study overall: While abundant cord blood beta clonotypes carried fewer insertions, memory repertoires showed no such pattern. Findings came from cross-sectional statistics, without long-term follow-up of donors.

The junction had 14 bases not matched to a gene; V was cut back by 8 bases and J by 4 bases. The CDR3 is 16 amino acids. Germline CDR1 and CDR2: SGHVS and FNYEAQ. Another study also made use of these data, one on T cells expressing NK-cell markers.

This TCR was recovered from a woman younger than 30 in good health. The material sequenced was PBMCs. The V and J genes are TRBV7-6 and TRBJ2-3, with 8 nucleotides matching TRBD1. CDR3 bases: TGTGCCAGCGGTAGGACAGGGCCAGGAGGGGCAGATACGCAGTATTTT. It is translated as CASGRTGPGGADTQYF.